Each of the 26 T cell receptor beta chains below was sequenced from the same sample in a study of blood T cells in healthy people across ages. Primers used in a second PCR of about 6 to 12 cycles were a sample-barcoded 5' primer and a J-beta primer mix. MiXCR, run by TCRdb on the 5' RACE reads, gives a single entry per CDR3 protein. The table includes some 890,000 distinct CDR3 sequences, 25% to 30% detected once. Another study also made use of these data, one on T cells of mothers and their children.

Sequenced input: blood. These receptors came from a woman in her thirties or forties in good health.

This clonotype was detected a few times. The chain employs TRBV11-2 and TRBJ1-4, with 7 bases matching TRBD1. J lost 8 bases, V lost 2 bases, and 8 bases had no gene match. Germline assignment: CDR1 SGHAT and CDR2 FQNNGV. This CDR3 has 15 amino acids. The CDR3 nucleotides are TGTGCCAGCAGCTTATACAGGGGCCCGGGGGAAAAACTGTTTTTT. Translated: CASSLYRGPGEKLFF.

This clonotype came up many times. J is TRBJ1-1 and V is TRBV20-1; a weak D match, TRBD1 (5 bases). The CDR3 is 14 residues long. From germline, CDR1 is DFQATT and CDR2 SNEGSKA (reference sequence). Trimming removed 5 bases at V and 3 bases at J, with 16 bases between. The chain's CDR3 is CSAPREGLHTEAFF. CDR3 in DNA: TGCAGTGCTCCCCGCGAGGGACTACACACTGAAGCTTTCTTT.

The chain carries TRBV24-1 and TRBJ1-2; TRBD1 matches 10 bases. With 5 bases clipped from V and 3 bases from J, the junction kept 5 bases outside the gene matches. Germline V gene data show CDR1 as KGHDR and CDR2 as SFDVKD. The CDR3 contains 15 residues. This chain's CDR3 is CATSGGQGKDYGYTF. The CDR3 DNA is TGTGCCACCAGTGGGGGACAGGGGAAGGACTATGGCTACACCTTC.

This clonotype was recorded many times. The rearrangement joins TRBV5-1 to TRBJ1-2, with D hard to call. This CDR3 has 13 residues. The germline gives CDR1 SGHRS, CDR2 YFSETQ. V was cut by 3 bases and J by 8 bases, with 14 bases left in between. The CDR3 protein is CASSSSFGRGYTF. The CDR3 region has the DNA TGCGCCAGCAGCTCATCCTTCGGTAGAGGCTACACCTTC. Full variable domain (remainder filled in from reference TRBV5-1 and TRBJ1-2): KAGVTQTPRYLIKTRGQQVTLSCSPISGHRSVSWYQQTPGQGLQFLFEYFSETQRNKGNFPGRFSGRQFSNSRSEMNVSTLELGDSALYLCASSSSFGRGYTFGSGTRLTVV.

The chain carries TRBV29-1 and TRBJ1-1; unclear D gene. This CDR3 has 14 residues. The ends were cut back, 3 bases at V and 1 base at J, with 12 bases in the middle. Germline CDR1 reads SQVTM; CDR2 reads ANQGSEA. The CDR3 nucleotides read TGCAGCGTTGAGGGAAGGCTCCGGAACACTGAAGCTTTCTTT. Translated: CSVEGRLRNTEAFF.

V gene TRBV20-1 combines with J gene TRBJ2-5; D assignment may be TRBD1 or TRBD2 (6 bases each). The V and J ends lost 0 bases and 4 bases respectively, with 15 bases between them. CDR3 length: 15 residues. Germline lookup yields CDR1 DFQATT and CDR2 SNEGSKA (reference sequence). Written as DNA, the CDR3 is TGCAGTGCTAGAGACCCCCGGGGGCTAGTAGAGACCCAGTACTTC. This sequence encodes CSARDPRGLVETQYF.

This chain connects TRBV9 to TRBJ2-6; D gene unclear. Trimming cost V 6 bases and J 1 base, with 11 bases left between them. Germline V CDR1 and CDR2: SGDLS, YYNGEE. The CDR3 is 15 amino acids. The CDR3 spells CASTLQSSGANVLTF. DNA for the CDR3: TGTGCCAGCACCTTACAGTCGTCTGGGGCCAACGTCCTGACTTTC. Looking up the rest from reference TRBV9 and TRBJ2-6 gives the full variable domain: DSGVTQTPKHLITATGQRVTLRCSPRSGDLSVYWYQQSLDQGLQFLIQYYNGEERAKGNILERFSAQQFPDLHSELNLSSLELGDSALYFCASTLQSSGANVLTFGAGSRLTVL.

The rearrangement uses TRBV15 and TRBJ1-5; D ambiguous. Germline values: CDR1 LNHNV, CDR2 YYDKDF (reference sequence). The CDR3 loop spans 12 amino acids. V was cut by 2 bases and J by 9 bases, with 8 bases left in between. In nucleotides, the CDR3 is TGTGCCACCAGCAGACGAGGTCGGCCCCAGCATTTT. Translating gives CATSRRGRPQHF.

This clonotype occurred many times. The chain joins TRBV28 to TRBJ2-5, with 7 bases lining up with TRBD1. The V and J ends lost 5 bases and 7 bases, in that order; junction bases with no gene match: 7. Germline-derived CDR1 and CDR2 are MDHEN and SYDVKM. This CDR3 has 13 amino acids. The CDR3 region has the DNA TGTGCCAGCAGTCGACAGGGTGTGACGACCCAGTACTTC. Amino acids: CASSRQGVTTQYF.

This clonotype has more than one count but fewer than ten. The chain links TRBV21-1 to TRBJ2-2; the listed D gene, TRBD1, was not tested against the DNA. TRBV21-1 is a listed pseudogene. This CDR3 comprises 14 residues. CDR3 DNA: TGTGCCAGAGGGACGGGTGAGAACACCGGGGAGCTGTTTTTT. As protein: CARGTGENTGELFF.

In this sample, this clonotype turned up many times. This chain connects TRBV6-5 to TRBJ1-2; D may be TRBD1 (5 bases). Trimming shortened V by 11 bases and J by 3 bases, and 19 bases separated the two germline ends. The V gene's germline CDR1 is MNHEY and CDR2 SVGAGI. The CDR3 is 14 residues long. The CDR3 sequence is CASALGGVDYGYTF. The DNA of the CDR3 is TGTGCCTCAGCACTGGGAGGGGTGGACTATGGCTACACCTTC.

This clonotype was picked up many times. CDR3 region: CAISPRQGPTNEKLFF. The CDR3, as DNA: TGTGCCATCAGCCCACGACAGGGCCCAACTAATGAAAAACTGTTTTTT. The chain combines TRBV10-3 with TRBJ1-4, with TRBD1 identical over 7 bases. Germline-derived CDR1 and CDR2 are ENHRY and SYGVKD. V gave up 6 bases and J gave up 0 bases; unmatched junction bases: 7. This CDR3 is built from 16 residues.

The rearrangement joins TRBV7-2 to TRBJ2-1, with 8 bases lining up with TRBD2. V lost 3 bases and J lost 4; bases outside the gene matches: 11. The germline gives CDR1 SGHTA, CDR2 FQGNSA. The CDR3 consists of 17 residues. The CDR3 sequence: CASSLALMLAGYNEQFF. The CDR3 DNA follows: TGTGCCAGCAGCTTGGCGCTTATGTTAGCGGGGTACAATGAGCAGTTCTTC.

This clonotype was observed at least ten times. The chain combines TRBV28 with TRBJ1-2; D remains unclear. This CDR3 has 12 amino acids. With 2 bases removed from V and 2 bases from J, the gap between germline ends came to 3 bases. Looked up from germline, CDR1 is MDHEN and CDR2 is SYDVKM. CDR3 amino acids: CASSLLNYGYTF. CDR3 sequence (DNA): TGTGCCAGCAGTTTACTCAACTATGGCTACACCTTC.

There are a few counts of this clonotype. The chain couples TRBV7-2 to TRBJ2-3; 10 bases are a match to TRBD1. J was trimmed by 0 bases and V by 6 bases; bases with no gene match: 12. CDR1 SGHTA and CDR2 FQGNSA come from the germline V gene. This CDR3 contains 18 residues. The chain's CDR3 is CASSRGQGGSLSTDTQYF. CDR3 DNA: TGTGCCAGCAGTAGAGGACAGGGGGGATCCCTTAGCACAGATACGCAGTATTTT.

This chain uses TRBV7-2 with TRBJ2-2; D not certain. The CDR3 loop spans 12 amino acids. V lost 7 bases and J 11 bases, leaving 14 bases between the germline ends. Per the germline V gene, CDR1 is SGHTA and CDR2 is FQGNSA. The CDR3 DNA reads TGTGCCAGCATCTTCGTGACTGGTGAGCTGTTTTTT. Translation gives CASIFVTGELFF.

This clonotype was observed a handful of times. The chain employs TRBV29-1 and TRBJ2-7, with 9 bases that match TRBD1. This CDR3 has 13 amino acids. V shed 4 bases, J shed 7 bases, and the junction held 8 bases outside the gene matches. The germline V gene has CDR1 SQVTM and CDR2 ANQGSEA. CDR3 bases: TGCAGCGTTGCCGGCAGGACAGGGGTTGAGCAGTACTTC. Translating gives CSVAGRTGVEQYF.

This clonotype was seen repeatedly, ten times or more. The chain uses TRBV4-1 and TRBJ1-2; 10 bases match TRBD1. Looked up from germline, CDR1 is MGHRA and CDR2 is YSYEKL. V shed 2 bases and J 5 bases; nucleotides not matched to a gene: 20. The CDR3 has 20 amino acids. The chain's CDR3 is CASSQFRYPDRGPQTYGYTF. The CDR3 nucleotides are TGCGCCAGCAGCCAATTCCGCTATCCAGACAGGGGGCCCCAAACGTATGGCTACACCTTC.

This clonotype was seen at least ten times. The chain joins TRBV28 to TRBJ2-5; the D gene is possibly TRBD2 (6 bases). Germline V gene sequence: CDR1 MDHEN, CDR2 SYDVKM. Trimming pared 6 bases from V and 5 bases from J, leaving 19 bases between. The CDR3 totals 15 residues. The CDR3 here is CASSPGGGSKETQYF. CDR3 nucleotides: TGTGCCAGCAGCCCGGGCGGAGGGTCTAAGGAGACCCAGTACTTC.

This clonotype was counted between two and nine times. The rearrangement links TRBV4-1 to TRBJ2-5, with TRBD2 matching over 13 bases. The CDR3 length is 15 residues. The germline CDR1 and CDR2 sequences are MGHRA and YSYEKL. J lost 5 bases, V lost 8 bases, and 8 bases had no gene match. The chain's CDR3 is CASGTTSGGCETQYF. CDR3 coding DNA: TGCGCCAGCGGAACGACTAGCGGGGGGTGCGAGACCCAGTACTTC.

This clonotype was counted at least ten times. This chain uses TRBV7-3 with TRBJ2-1; D may match TRBD1 or TRBD2 (5 bases each). The germline V gene encodes CDR1 SGHTA and CDR2 FQGTGA. Trimming cost V 2 bases and J 3 bases, with 17 bases left between them. The CDR3 spans 17 residues. In DNA, the CDR3 is TGTGCCAGCAGCTTATGGGGGTTCGAGGATCTCTACAATGAGCAGTTCTTC. This gives the protein CASSLWGFEDLYNEQFF. Combining the CDR3 with reference TRBV7-3 and TRBJ2-1 gives the whole variable domain GAGVSQTPSNKVTEKGKYVELRCDPISGHTALYWYRQSLGQGPEFLIYFQGTGAADDSGLPNDRFFAVRPEGSVSTLKIQRTERGDSAVYLCASSLWGFEDLYNEQFFGPGTRLTVL.

This clonotype was seen ten or more times. V and J are TRBV7-3 and TRBJ2-1; D not certain. V lost 1 base and J 3 bases, leaving 10 bases between the germline ends. This CDR3 has 15 residues. Germline V gene lookup returns CDR1 SGHTA and CDR2 FQGTGA. This CDR3 reads CASSLIAAGYNEQFF. The CDR3 nucleotides are TGTGCCAGCAGCTTAATAGCCGCTGGCTACAATGAGCAGTTCTTC. The whole variable domain, remainder taken from reference TRBV7-3 and TRBJ2-1, is GAGVSQTPSNKVTEKGKYVELRCDPISGHTALYWYRQSLGQGPEFLIYFQGTGAADDSGLPNDRFFAVRPEGSVSTLKIQRTERGDSAVYLCASSLIAAGYNEQFFGPGTRLTVL.

A note on this clonotype: Given a much more abundant clone one base away, this may be a read error. The V and J genes are TRBV29-1 and TRBJ2-4; the match to TRBD1 covers 7 bases. After removal of 7 bases from V and 4 bases from J, the junction contained 4 bases not matched to a gene. The CDR3 is 12 residues long. The germline V gene has CDR1 SQVTM and CDR2 ANQGSEA. The CDR3 DNA follows: TGCAGCGGTGTGGGACAGAAAAACATTCAGTACTTC. The encoded protein is CSGVGQKNIQYF.

This clonotype has ten or more counts. This chain uses TRBV18 with TRBJ2-7; D perhaps matches TRBD2 (7 bases). Trimming removed 5 bases at V and 5 bases at J, with 19 bases between. Germline V gene data show CDR1 as KGHSH and CDR2 as LQKENI. The CDR3 contains 15 residues. CDR3 in DNA: TGTGCCAGCTCAACGACGGGGGGCGCAGTAGACGAGCAGTACTTC. Translated: CASSTTGGAVDEQYF.

The chain has TRBV20-1 and TRBJ1-1; TRBD1 might be the D (6 bases). CDR1 DFQATT and CDR2 SNEGSKA come from the germline V gene (reference sequence). With 0 bases removed from V and 1 base from J, the gap between germline ends came to 12 bases. CDR3 length: 15 amino acids. CDR3 in amino acids: CSARERGTTNTEAFF. CDR3 nucleotide sequence: TGCAGTGCTAGAGAGAGGGGGACTACGAACACTGAAGCTTTCTTT.

This chain uses TRBV20-1 with TRBJ1-2, with TRBD1 as a possible D gene (6 bases). V lost 6 bases and J lost 4, with 15 bases in between. The CDR3 extends over 13 amino acids. In germline, CDR1 is DFQATT, CDR2 SNEGSKA (reference sequence). This CDR3 reads CSALRRGFYGYTF. The CDR3 bases are TGCAGTGCCCTTCGGAGGGGGTTCTATGGCTACACCTTC.